One and the same sample provided the 16 T cell receptor beta chains below, sequenced in a study of regulatory T cells in long-lasting Graves disease. Time point noted: newly diagnosed GD, antithyroid drugs for less than 3 months. The TCR library was made from RNA that had been extracted from PBMCs in TRIzol. The authors built TCR beta libraries using iRepertoire HTBI primers and Arm-PCR of CDR3 regions. TCRdb analysed the multiplex PCR reads with MiXCR anew, one entry per CDR3 protein. This table holds approximately 470,000 distinct CDR3 sequences, about 17% found once. These data were likewise used in another study, on T cells in Graves' hyperthyroidism and ophthalmopathy.

Sequencing used peripheral blood mononuclear cells (PBMCs), obtained at new diagnosis, from a patient treated with antithyroid drugs. These receptor sequences come from a man aged 35 to 55 with Graves disease.

This clonotype showed up many times. This chain uses TRBV18 with TRBJ1-5, with D unclear. Trimming cost V 1 base and J 6 bases, with 13 bases left between them. Germline CDR1 and CDR2: KGHSH and LQKENI. CDR3 length: 15 residues. CDR3 protein: CASSPQTDRSQPQHF. DNA of the CDR3: TGTGCCAGCTCACCACAGACGGACCGTAGTCAGCCCCAGCATTTT. The complete variable domain, with remaining parts taken from reference TRBV18 and TRBJ1-5, reads NAGVMQNPRHLVRRRGQEARLRCSPMKGHSHVYWYRQLPEEGLKFMVYLQKENIIDESGMPKERFSAEFPKEGPSILRIQQVVRGDSAAYFCASSPQTDRSQPQHFGDGTRLSIL.

Many counts were recorded for this clonotype. The CDR3 DNA reads TGCAGTGCTAGGGGGTTGGCCGGGAGGCCCTCCTACGAGCAGTACTTC. Translated: CSARGLAGRPSYEQYF. The chain links TRBV20-1 to TRBJ2-7, with 7 nucleotides matching TRBD2. The V gene's germline CDR1 is DFQATT and CDR2 SNEGSKA (reference sequence). The CDR3 covers 16 residues. V lost 3 bases, J lost 0 bases, and 11 bases stayed unmatched.

This clonotype was observed a few times. One base separates it from a far larger clone, so it is likely a read error. In DNA form, the CDR3 reads TGTGCCAGCAGCTTAGACGACGAGCAGTACTTC. This translates into CASSLDDEQYF. V gene TRBV7-8 combines with J gene TRBJ2-7; D gene ambiguous. The CDR3 consists of 11 residues. V dropped 1 base and J dropped 5 bases, with 3 bases sitting between them. The germline V gene encodes CDR1 SGHVS and CDR2 FQNEAQ.

Notes on this clonotype: Being one base from a much bigger clone, this may be a read error. The J gene is TRBJ2-1, the V gene TRBV6-2 or TRBV6-3; D unclear. The germline CDR1 and CDR2 sequences are MNHEY and SVGEGT. The CDR3 consists of 14 residues. The V end was cut by 10 bases, the J end by 4 bases, with 17 bases between. The CDR3: CATGWNRNYNEQFF. DNA of the CDR3: TGTGCCACCGGATGGAACCGTAATTACAATGAGCAGTTCTTC.

This chain connects TRBV6-1 to TRBJ2-3; 10 bases map to TRBD2. The DNA end favors TRBJ2-5, so the J call may be wrong. Germline V gives CDR1 MNHNS, CDR2 SASEGT. This CDR3 spans 16 amino acids. CDR3 sequence: CASSSPSGRVNGPQYF. DNA of the CDR3: TGTGCCAGCAGCTCTCCCAGCGGGAGGGTCAATGGGCCCCAGTACTTC.

The chain carries TRBV5-5 and TRBJ2-6; TRBD1 aligns across 7 bases. The V segment lost 0 bases and the J segment 2 bases; nucleotides outside the gene matches: 2. Germline loops: CDR1 SGHKS, CDR2 YYEKEE (reference sequence). The CDR3 consists of 16 residues. Written as DNA, the CDR3 is TGTGCCAGCAGCTTGGAGACAGGGACTGGGGCCAACGTCCTGACTTTC. Translating it yields CASSLETGTGANVLTF. The complete variable domain, with remaining parts taken from reference TRBV5-5 and TRBJ2-6, reads DAGVTQSPTHLIKTRGQQVTLRCSPISGHKSVSWYQQVLGQGPQFIFQYYEKEERGRGNFPDRFSARQFPNYSSELNVNALLLGDSALYLCASSLETGTGANVLTFGAGSRLTVL.

Of note for this clonotype: This may be a read error: a much more frequent sequence differs by one nucleotide. As the CDR3 is not closed by the conserved phenylalanine or tryptophan, this likely results from a read error. The chain combines TRBV18 with TRBJ2-1; a possible D gene is TRBD2 (6 bases). Trimming removed 3 bases at V and 9 bases at J, with 12 bases between. CDR3 size: 13 residues. Germline V CDR1 and CDR2: KGHSH, LQKENI. CDR3 sequence: CASSPDLEGEQFL. The DNA of the CDR3 is TGTGCCAGCTCACCCGACTTGGAGGGTGAGCAGTTCCTC.

This clonotype was seen many times. The genes are TRBV30 and TRBJ2-3; D gene uncertain. Trimming took 0 bases from V and 6 from J, leaving 4 bases between them. The CDR3 totals 11 residues. Per germline, CDR1 GTSNPN and CDR2 SVGIG (reference sequence). Here the CDR3 reads CAWSVSDTQYF. As DNA, the CDR3 is TGTGCCTGGAGTGTATCCGATACGCAGTATTTT. The full variable domain, rest sourced from reference TRBV30 and TRBJ2-3, is SQTIHQWPATLVQPVGSPLSLECTVEGTSNPNLYWYRQAAGRGLQLLFYSVGIGQISSEVPQNLSASRPQDRQFILSSKKLLLSDSGFYLCAWSVSDTQYFGPGTRLTVL.

This clonotype has a handful of counts. This sequence joins TRBV3-1 and TRBJ2-4, with D tentatively TRBD1 or TRBD2 (7 bases each). This CDR3 region has 15 residues. Germline-derived CDR1 and CDR2 are LGHDT and YNNKEL (reference sequence). V was clipped by 4 bases and J by 8 bases, with 18 bases between them. The CDR3 reads CASSPGGGQRYIQYF. As DNA, the CDR3 is TGTGCCAGCAGCCCAGGGGGGGGACAAAGGTACATTCAGTACTTC.

This clonotype has more than one count but fewer than ten. The CDR3 protein is CASSSPGRPQAEQYF. CDR3 coding DNA: TGCGCCAGCAGCTCGCCCGGGAGGCCCCAGGCCGAGCAGTACTTC. The rearrangement links TRBV5-1 to TRBJ2-7; 7 nucleotides agree with TRBD2. Germline CDR1 SGHRS, CDR2 YFSETQ. The V and J ends lost 3 bases and 6 bases, in that order; junction bases with no gene match: 12. The CDR3 is 15 residues long.

This clonotype was counted a few times. The V gene is TRBV14, the J gene TRBJ1-1; no firm D call. The CDR3 sequence is 13 residues long. The ends were cut back, 0 bases at V and 3 bases at J, with 5 bases in the middle. Germline V CDR1 and CDR2: SGHDN, FVKESK. The CDR3 nucleotides read TGTGCCAGCAGCCAAGAATCCGACACTGAAGCTTTCTTT. It translates to CASSQESDTEAFF.

In this sample, this clonotype turned up many times. The CDR3 region is CASSLVYDTGELFF. In DNA form, the CDR3 reads TGCGCCAGCAGCTTGGTGTATGACACCGGGGAGCTGTTTTTT. The chain recombines TRBV5-1 with TRBJ2-2; D gene uncertain. The CDR3 consists of 14 residues. The V end lost 0 bases, the J end lost 3 bases, and 6 bases lay between the germline ends. Germline V gene data show CDR1 as SGHRS and CDR2 as YFSETQ.

This clonotype was recorded many times. The chain is built from TRBV7-3 and TRBJ2-1; 8 bases fit TRBD2. Germline V gene sequence: CDR1 SGHTA, CDR2 FQGTGA. The CDR3 is 17 residues long. The J segment lost 0 bases and the V segment lost 2 bases, leaving 6 bases of the junction unmatched. CDR3 nucleotide sequence: TGTGCCAGCAGCTTAGAAGCGGGGGCGAGCTCCTACAATGAGCAGTTCTTC. It specifies CASSLEAGASSYNEQFF.

This clonotype was observed a handful of times. This chain uses TRBV28 with TRBJ2-1; 8 bases are a match to TRBD2. The CDR3 has 15 amino acids. Germline values: CDR1 MDHEN, CDR2 SYDVKM. The J segment lost 6 bases and the V segment lost 6 bases, leaving 10 bases of the junction unmatched. The DNA for the CDR3 is TGTGCCAGCAGGCCTACTAGCGGAGGGGGCAATGAGCAGTTCTTC. Translating gives CASRPTSGGGNEQFF.

This clonotype was observed a handful of times. The gene calls are TRBV27 and TRBJ1-2; 9 nucleotides match TRBD1. Germline V CDR1 and CDR2: MNHEY, SMNVEV (reference sequence). There are 16 residues in the CDR3. V was clipped by 4 bases and J by 2 bases; unmatched bases: 8. This CDR3 reads CASSSTGDRENYGYTF. For the CDR3, the DNA is TGTGCCAGCAGTTCTACCGGGGACAGGGAAAACTATGGCTACACCTTC.

This clonotype appeared many times. The chain recombines TRBV20-1 with TRBJ2-3; D is unclear. Germline loops: CDR1 DFQATT, CDR2 SNEGSKA (reference sequence). CDR3 length: 13 amino acids. Trimming cost V 6 bases and J 1 base, with 11 bases left between them. This CDR3 reads CSAVRPGTDTQYF. The CDR3 DNA is TGCAGTGCCGTACGGCCTGGCACAGATACGCAGTATTTT.